These T cell receptor beta chains were read from a single sample in a study of CD8 T cells in ankylosing spondylitis. TCRdb recomputed calls from the 5' RACE reads with MiXCR, one row per CDR3 protein. The sample shows 250,000 or so distinct CDR3 sequences, roughly a quarter of them seen only once. Sequencing was performed on blood, either unsorted or a sorted T cell fraction (not recorded which). These receptor sequences come from a male donor with ankylosing spondylitis or in good health (not recorded which). CDR3s include the opening cysteine and the closing phenylalanine or tryptophan. D genes are given only for firm matches. A row's size may be missing; if present it is once, few, many or a size class.

16 | TRBD2 | TRBJ2-3 | . | TRBV11-2 | CASSPESSGGPDTQYF | TGTGCCAGCAGCCCCGAATCCAGCGGGGGCCCAGATACGCAGTATTTT
15 | TRBD2 | TRBJ2-5 | many | TRBV20-1 | CSATPLAGVGETQYF | TGCAGTGCTACCCCACTAGCGGGGGTGGGAGAGACCCAGTACTTC
14 | . | TRBJ2-5 | once | TRBV20-1 | CSARVDGGLETQYF | TGCAGTGCTAGAGTTGACGGGGGGCTGGAGACCCAGTACTTC
14 | . | TRBJ2-4 | few | TRBV4-1 | CASSQEGGGNIQYF | TGCGCCAGCAGCCAAGAAGGGGGTGGGAACATTCAGTACTTC
15 | . | TRBJ2-5 | many | TRBV12-3/TRBV12-4 | CASSLYDRPQETQYF | TGTGCCAGCAGTTTATATGACCGCCCGCAAGAGACCCAGTACTTC
10 | . | TRBJ2-5 | many | TRBV29-1 | CSAQKETQYF | TGCAGCGCCCAAAAAGAGACCCAGTACTTC
14 | . | TRBJ2-5 | few | TRBV20-1 | CSARSTGGLETQYF | TGCAGTGCTAGGTCGACAGGAGGGTTGGAGACCCAGTACTTC
18 | TRBD2 | TRBJ2-3 | . | TRBV11-1 | CASSPTRTRLAGMDTQYF | TGTGCCAGCAGCCCAACGCGGACCCGACTAGCGGGCATGGATACGCAGTATTTT
13 | . | TRBJ2-3 | many | TRBV6-1 | CASSEGSTDTQYF | TGTGCCAGCAGTGAAGGCAGCACAGATACGCAGTATTTT
16 | TRBD2 | TRBJ2-5 | . | TRBV5-1 | CASRGRLAGDQETQYF | TGCGCCAGCAGAGGGAGACTAGCCGGGGACCAAGAGACCCAGTACTTC
12 | . | TRBJ1-5 | . | TRBV20-1 | CSARAEGQPQHF | TGCAGTGCTAGGGCGGAGGGCCAGCCCCAGCATTTT
13 | TRBD2 | TRBJ2-1 | . | TRBV20-1 | CSAALPGTSGVFF | TGCAGTGCTGCGCTTCCCGGGACTAGCGGGGTTTTCTTC
13 | . | TRBJ2-5 | . | TRBV12-3/TRBV12-4 | CASSQTGLETQYF | TGTGCCAGCAGCCAAACAGGGCTGGAGACCCAGTACTTC
12 | TRBD1 | TRBJ2-1 | . | TRBV20-1 | CSARDRSSEQFF | TGCAGTGCTAGGGACAGGTCGAGTGAGCAGTTCTTC
16 | TRBD2 | TRBJ2-5 | few | TRBV4-1 | CASSQGHSGGVETQYF | TGCGCCAGCAGCCAGGGACATAGCGGGGGGGTGGAGACCCAGTACTTC
15 | TRBD2 | TRBJ2-3 | few | TRBV20-1 | CSARRSGVGGDTQYF | TGCAGTGCTAGGCGTAGCGGGGTTGGTGGAGATACGCAGTATTTT
16 | . | TRBJ2-1 | few | TRBV6-1 | CASSERGSGSRNEQFF | TGTGCCAGCAGTGAAAGGGGGTCAGGAAGCCGGAATGAGCAGTTCTTC
13 | . | TRBJ2-1 | . | TRBV12-3/TRBV12-4 | CASSQRVDNEQFF | TGTGCCAGCAGCCAGCGGGTGGACAATGAGCAGTTCTTC
13 | . | TRBJ1-5 | many | TRBV20-1 | CSAPRGDNQPQHF | TGCAGTGCCCCGCGGGGGGACAATCAGCCCCAGCATTTT
15 | TRBD2 | TRBJ2-1 | once | TRBV5-1 | CASSLGAGGINEQFF | TGCGCCAGCAGCTTGGGAGCGGGGGGCATAAATGAGCAGTTCTTC
17 | . | TRBJ1-5 | . | TRBV20-1 | CSARDSSYSSRNQPQHF | TGCAGTGCTAGAGATTCGAGCTACAGTTCAAGGAATCAGCCCCAGCATTTT
19 | TRBD1 | TRBJ2-7 | . | TRBV15 | CATSSDDRGRIGPLYEQYF | TGTGCCACCAGCAGTGATGACAGGGGGCGGATTGGGCCTCTCTACGAGCAGTACTTC
15 | . | TRBJ2-3 | many | TRBV10-3 | CAITPGRQGADTQYF | TGTGCCATCACCCCGGGACGCCAGGGAGCAGATACGCAGTATTTT
13 | TRBD2 | TRBJ2-5 | many | TRBV29-1 | CSATGLGQETQYF | TGCAGCGCCACGGGACTAGGACAAGAGACCCAGTACTTC
15 | . | TRBJ2-1 | . | TRBV20-1 | CSAVNRLSSYNEQFF | TGCAGTGCGGTCAACAGGTTAAGCTCCTACAATGAGCAGTTCTTC
13 | . | TRBJ1-2 | many | TRBV20-1 | CSATGTPNYGYTF | TGCAGTGCTACCGGGACACCTAACTATGGCTACACCTTC
18 | TRBD2 | TRBJ2-7 | few | TRBV20-1 | CSAPLGAGGAFSAYEQYF | TGCAGTGCCCCCCTGGGGGCGGGGGGGGCATTTAGCGCGTACGAGCAGTACTTC
15 | . | TRBJ1-5 | many | TRBV7-3 | CASSLTIQGYQPQHF | TGTGCCAGCAGCTTAACGATCCAGGGGTATCAGCCCCAGCATTTT
14 | TRBD1 | TRBJ2-5 | many | TRBV12-3/TRBV12-4 | CASGDRGRGETQYF | TGTGCCAGCGGGGACAGGGGGCGCGGAGAGACCCAGTACTTC